A selection of T cell receptor beta chains follows, all from one sample in a study of human T cells and chemical hapten exposure. TCRdb independently ran MiXCR on the reads; one entry per CDR3 protein. The repertoire holds roughly 120,000 distinct CDR3 sequences, with approximately 9% as singletons. The source material was whole blood. The receptor set was obtained from a human donor in good health. Some clones in this sample may be carry-over from other donors' samples. The CDR3 runs from the conserved cysteine through the conserved F or W. D genes are given only for firm matches. The size entry is marked missing in some rows and otherwise reads once, few, many or a size class.

V: TRBV12-3/TRBV12-4
J: TRBJ2-7
size: -
D: TRBD2
length: 13
CDR3: CAITGTSGYEQYF
DNA: TGTGCCATCACGGGGACTAGCGGCTACGAGCAGTACTTC

V: TRBV3-1
J: TRBJ1-6
size: many
D: TRBD1
length: 14
CDR3: CASRNRDSNSPLHF
DNA: TGTGCCAGCAGGAACCGGGACAGCAATTCACCCCTCCACTTT

V: TRBV5-6
J: TRBJ2-2
size: -
D: TRBD2
length: 16
CDR3: CASSLGLAGDTGELFF
DNA: TGTGCCAGCAGCTTGGGGCTAGCGGGAGACACCGGGGAGCTGTTTTTT

V: TRBV29-1
J: TRBJ2-2
size: few
D: TRBD2
length: 14
CDR3: CSAETSGNTGELFF
DNA: TGCAGCGCCGAGACTAGCGGAAACACCGGGGAGCTGTTTTTT

V: TRBV4-1
J: TRBJ2-1
size: many
D: -
length: 11
CDR3: CASSQGYEQFF
DNA: TGCGCCAGCAGCCAAGGGTATGAGCAGTTCTTC

V: TRBV24-1
J: TRBJ2-2
size: -
D: TRBD2
length: 16
CDR3: CATSDGGGANTGELFF
DNA: TGTGCCACCAGTGATGGGGGAGGGGCGAACACCGGGGAGCTGTTTTTT

V: TRBV9
J: TRBJ2-1
size: many
D: TRBD2
length: 15
CDR3: CASSGSGNSYNEQFF
DNA: TGTGCCAGCAGCGGTAGCGGGAACTCCTACAATGAGCAGTTCTTC

V: TRBV25-1
J: TRBJ2-3
size: few
D: TRBD2
length: 15
CDR3: CASSEGRGGADTQYF
DNA: TGTGCCAGCAGTGAAGGCCGCGGGGGAGCAGATACGCAGTATTTT

V: TRBV19
J: TRBJ2-7
size: -
D: TRBD2
length: 14
CDR3: CASRLAGGSYEQYF
DNA: TGTGCCAGTAGGCTAGCGGGAGGTTCCTACGAGCAGTACTTC

V: TRBV4-1
J: TRBJ2-7
size: -
D: -
length: 15
CDR3: CASSQVADSSYEQYF
DNA: TGCGCCAGCAGCCAAGTAGCGGATAGCTCCTACGAGCAGTACTTC

V: TRBV6-2/TRBV6-3
J: TRBJ1-2
size: many
D: TRBD1
length: 15
CDR3: CASSPGTGGNYGYTF
DNA: TGTGCCAGCAGTCCCGGGACAGGGGGTAACTATGGCTACACCTTC

V: TRBV6-1
J: TRBJ1-1
size: -
D: -
length: 13
CDR3: CASSVTGYTEAFF
DNA: TGTGCCAGCAGTGTTACCGGGTACACTGAAGCTTTCTTT

V: TRBV2
J: TRBJ2-2
size: few
D: -
length: 14
CDR3: CASGPGSNTGELFF
DNA: TGTGCCAGCGGTCCCGGATCGAACACCGGGGAGCTGTTTTTT

V: TRBV10-3
J: TRBJ2-7
size: few
D: TRBD2
length: 15
CDR3: CAISERDSGSHEQYF
DNA: TGTGCCATCAGTGAGAGGGATAGCGGGAGCCACGAGCAGTACTTC

V: TRBV28
J: TRBJ1-5
size: few
D: -
length: 13
CDR3: CASKRVFEQPQHF
DNA: TGTGCCAGCAAACGAGTTTTTGAGCAGCCCCAGCATTTT

V: TRBV20-1
J: TRBJ2-7
size: many
D: TRBD1
length: 13
CDR3: CSAGGQGSHEQYF
DNA: TGCAGTGCTGGGGGACAGGGATCCCACGAGCAGTACTTC

V: TRBV7-9
J: TRBJ2-7
size: many
D: TRBD1
length: 15
CDR3: CASSSPGQGVYEQYF
DNA: TGTGCCAGCAGCTCACCGGGACAGGGGGTCTACGAGCAGTACTTC

V: TRBV30
J: TRBJ2-3
size: many
D: -
length: 13
CDR3: CAWNGGSTDTQYF
DNA: TGTGCCTGGAATGGCGGGTCCACAGATACGCAGTATTTT

V: TRBV3-1
J: TRBJ2-1
size: -
D: TRBD2
length: 11
CDR3: CATYWGGEQFF
DNA: TGTGCCACCTATTGGGGGGGTGAGCAGTTCTTC

V: TRBV5-1
J: TRBJ1-4
size: many
D: -
length: 15
CDR3: CASSGRGSTNEKLFF
DNA: TGCGCCAGCAGTGGAAGGGGTAGCACTAATGAAAAACTGTTTTTT

V: TRBV10-3
J: TRBJ2-3
size: many
D: TRBD2
length: 17
CDR3: CAITMTGLAGPPDTQYF
DNA: TGTGCCATCACGATGACGGGACTAGCGGGACCACCAGATACGCAGTATTTT